The clone carrying this T cell receptor (beta chain) was counted at least ten times. Its target is not known. This beta chain is off target for a library built for alpha chains, so its abundance means little. The data belong to a study of spatial heterogeneity in lung cancer. Background on the study: Detection consistently captured more beta-chain sequences than alpha-chain sequences. General study points: Expanded alpha and beta TCR counts within tumors tracked tumor mutation counts. Alpha chain coverage of tumor T cells was estimated at 6% to 8%, and beta chain coverage at 13% to 15%. Ubiquitous and regional nonsynonymous mutation counts were tracked by ubiquitous and regional expanded TCR counts, respectively.

TCRdb reanalysed the 5' RACE reads using MiXCR and keeps one entry per CDR3 protein. Of thousands of distinct CDR3 sequences listed, 14% are singletons. Time point meaning: sample taken at primary tumor resection. Whole RNA, isolated from tumor, nontumor lung or frozen PBMC, was sequenced without prior sorting. The CDR3 covers 15 residues. Trimming removed 2 bases from V and 0 bases from J, with 5 bases in between. Germline CDR1 SGHAT, CDR2 FQNNGV. The rearrangement links TRBV11-2 to TRBJ2-6, with no clear D. Sequencing was performed on lung tumor tissue, taken at surgery. This sequence originates from a male donor with early-stage non-small cell lung cancer. The CDR3 is CASSLLVSGANVLTF. The CDR3 DNA reads TGTGCCAGCAGCTTATTGGTCTCTGGGGCCAACGTCCTGACTTTC. Complete variable domain (other parts from reference TRBV11-2 and TRBJ2-6): EAGVAQSPRYKIIEKRQSVAFWCNPISGHATLYWYQQILGQGPKLLIQFQNNGVVDDSQLPKDRFSAERLKGVDSTLKIQPAKLEDSAVYLCASSLLVSGANVLTFGAGSRLTVL.